This record concerns one T cell receptor (beta chain) sequence. What it binds is not known. The record originates from a study of cytomegalovirus exposure and HLA in healthy donors. Study results and limitations: Sequences of the TCR beta chain were said to predict the HLA-A and HLA-B alleles of most subjects accurately.

The primer mix had 60 Vbeta and 13 Jbeta primers. The repertoire was sequenced with immunoSEQ multiplex PCR; TCRdb's copy has only in-frame clones and lacks some. Here the sample spans approximately 150,000 clones, around 80% being singletons. Germline V gene sequence: CDR1 SEHNR, CDR2 FQNEAQ (reference sequence). The CDR3 loop spans 13 amino acids. With 5 bases clipped from V and 14 bases from J, the junction kept 8 bases outside the gene matches. Sequencing was carried out using PBMCs. The source is a woman aged 30 to 39 in good health and CMV-seropositive. The chain employs TRBV7-9 and TRBJ1-6; 8 bases are a match to TRBD1. This CDR3 is CASSIRTGLALHF. The CDR3 region has the DNA TGTGCCAGCAGCATAAGGACAGGGCTAGCCCTCCACTTT.